This is a list of T cell receptor beta chains from one sample in a study of T cell responses to AZD1222 COVID-19 vaccine. Method: immunoSEQ multiplex PCR; TCRdb's copy keeps in-frame clones and lacks some. The table includes 160,000 or so clones, 88% detected once. Here the sequenced sample was peripheral blood, taken 28 days after the second AZD1222 dose. These TCRs come from an adult who received the AZD1222 COVID-19 vaccine. CDR3s include the opening cysteine and the closing phenylalanine or tryptophan. D genes are given only for firm matches. Size tells how often a clone was seen (once, few, many) or the class of an expanded clone, and some rows leave it out.

TRBD1,TRBV29-1,TRBJ1-1,.,CSVEGTGYTEAFF,TGCAGCGTTGAAGGGACAGGGTACACTGAAGCTTTCTTT
TRBD2,TRBV30,TRBJ2-7,.,CALRGISYEQYF,TGTGCCTTGCGGGGGATCTCCTACGAGCAGTACTTC
.,TRBV6-2/TRBV6-3,TRBJ2-3,.,CASSYPSGTAERGDTQYF,TGTGCCAGCAGTTACCCGTCCGGGACGGCAGAACGGGGAGATACGCAGTATTTT
.,TRBV6-1,TRBJ1-2,.,CASSDTGYGYTF,TGTGCCAGCAGTGATACAGGGTATGGCTACACCTTC
TRBD2,TRBV5-4,TRBJ2-3,medium-sized,CASSLSWAGDPDTQYF,TGTGCCAGCAGCTTGAGTTGGGCGGGGGACCCAGATACGCAGTATTTT
.,TRBV7-8,TRBJ1-3,.,CASSFRQGGNTIYF,TGTGCCAGCAGCTTCCGGCAGGGCGGAAACACCATATATTTT
.,TRBV6-5,TRBJ1-3,.,CASSSPTTGNTIYF,TGTGCCAGCAGTTCTCCCACGACGGGAAACACCATATATTTT
.,TRBV5-1,TRBJ1-5,.,CASSLDGVTDQPQHF,TGCGCCAGCAGCTTGGACGGGGTTACCGATCAGCCCCAGCATTTT
TRBD2,TRBV6-5,TRBJ2-3,.,CASRNGGTGSAQYF,TGTGCCAGCAGAAACGGGGGGACCGGTTCAGCGCAGTATTTT
TRBD2,TRBV27,TRBJ2-3,.,CASSLSSGAGVSDTQYF,TGTGCCAGCAGTTTAAGTTCGGGAGCGGGGGTCTCAGATACGCAGTATTTT
TRBD1,TRBV5-1,TRBJ1-2,.,CASSSLQGASGYTF,TGCGCCAGCAGCTCTTTACAGGGGGCGAGTGGCTACACCTTC
.,TRBV19,TRBJ1-2,.,CAGKKNLVDGYTF,TGTGCCGGTAAAAAAAATTTAGTGGATGGCTACACCTTC
.,TRBV6-1,TRBJ2-7,.,CASSEEYEQYF,TGTGCCAGCAGTGAAGAATACGAGCAGTACTTC
TRBD1,TRBV2,TRBJ2-2,.,CASSNRDRGPYTGELFF,TGTGCCAGCAGTAACCGGGACAGGGGACCTTACACCGGGGAGCTGTTTTTT
.,TRBV20-1,TRBJ2-7,.,CSASPLQGRVDPYEQYF,TGCAGTGCTAGTCCCCTTCAGGGCAGGGTGGATCCCTACGAGCAGTACTTC
TRBD1,TRBV6-1,TRBJ1-6,.,CASSEGLGQGDSPLHF,TGTGCCAGCAGTGAAGGATTGGGACAGGGGGACTCACCCCTCCACTTT
TRBD1,TRBV7-9,TRBJ1-1,.,CASTTPGQFSEAFF,TGTGCCAGCACCACTCCGGGACAGTTTTCTGAAGCTTTCTTT
.,TRBV28,TRBJ1-3,.,CASSFRGRPLHSGNTIYF,TGTGCCAGCAGTTTTAGGGGCAGGCCTCTTCACTCTGGAAACACCATATATTTT
.,TRBV6-2/TRBV6-3,TRBJ1-5,.,CASSYPLWVYSNQPQHF,TGTGCCAGCAGTTACCCCCTGTGGGTCTATAGCAATCAGCCCCAGCATTTT
.,TRBV6-6,TRBJ2-3,.,CASRRGTSWGGTDTQYF,TGTGCCAGCAGGCGAGGGACCTCTTGGGGCGGCACAGATACGCAGTATTTT
.,TRBV4-3,TRBJ1-1,once,CASSQEDWPNTEAFF,TGCGCCAGCAGCCAAGAGGACTGGCCGAACACTGAAGCTTTCTTT
.,TRBV19,TRBJ2-5,once,CASSIVGARETQYF,TGTGCCAGTAGTATCGTAGGGGCGCGGGAGACCCAGTACTTC
.,TRBV13,TRBJ2-4,.,CASSLGLRALENIQYF,TGTGCCAGCAGCTTAGGGTTGAGGGCCCTAGAAAACATTCAGTACTTC
.,TRBV4-3,TRBJ2-1,.,CASSQYRDPYNEQFF,TGCGCCAGCAGCCAGTACCGGGACCCTTACAATGAGCAGTTCTTC
.,TRBV7-3,TRBJ1-1,.,CASTPRGGMEYTEAFF,TGTGCCAGCACCCCCCGAGGAGGGATGGAGTACACTGAAGCTTTCTTT
.,TRBV27,TRBJ1-1,.,CASRLRGRGTEAFF,TGTGCCAGCCGCCTTCGAGGGCGGGGGACTGAAGCTTTCTTT
.,TRBV10-2,TRBJ1-1,.,CASSEWETEAFF,TGCGCCAGCAGTGAGTGGGAGACTGAAGCTTTCTTT
.,TRBV2,TRBJ2-7,.,CASSEALASAHEQYF,TGTGCCAGCAGTGAAGCACTGGCCTCAGCTCACGAGCAGTACTTC
.,TRBV12-5,TRBJ1-5,.,CASGGHSNSNQPQHF,TGTGCTAGTGGAGGACACTCGAATAGCAATCAGCCCCAGCATTTT
.,TRBV7-9,TRBJ2-5,.,CASSLQRPVPGTQYF,TGTGCCAGCAGTTTGCAGAGACCCGTTCCAGGGACCCAGTACTTC
TRBD1,TRBV4-1,TRBJ2-5,once,CASSQSPGQEETQYF,TGCGCCAGCAGCCAATCCCCGGGACAGGAAGAGACCCAGTACTTC
.,TRBV2,TRBJ1-1,.,CASTYRRDLNTEAFF,TGTGCCAGCACATACCGACGGGACTTGAACACTGAAGCTTTCTTT
.,TRBV11-2,TRBJ1-2,.,CASSLQGRLEGYTF,TGTGCCAGCAGCCTACAAGGGCGGTTGGAGGGCTACACCTTC
.,TRBV6-2/TRBV6-3,TRBJ2-2,.,CASSYSDREVTGELFF,TGTGCCAGCAGTTACTCAGACAGGGAGGTCACCGGGGAGCTGTTTTTT
.,TRBV30,TRBJ1-2,.,CAWSGGVGYGYTF,TGTGCCTGGAGTGGAGGGGTCGGCTATGGCTACACCTTC
.,TRBV6-1,TRBJ1-1,.,CASSEAWGSTEAFF,TGTGCCAGCAGTGAAGCGTGGGGGAGCACTGAAGCTTTCTTT
.,TRBV5-6,TRBJ1-1,.,CASSSGHTEAFF,TGTGCCAGCAGCTCGGGGCACACTGAAGCTTTCTTT
.,TRBV15,TRBJ1-5,.,CATSRDQGQPQHF,TGTGCCACCAGCAGAGATCAGGGTCAGCCCCAGCATTTT
TRBD1,TRBV19,TRBJ2-1,once,CASSIETGGGNEQFF,TGTGCCAGTAGTATAGAAACAGGGGGTGGTAATGAGCAGTTCTTC
.,TRBV19,TRBJ1-6,.,CASSSGPDNSPLHF,TGTGCCAGTAGTTCAGGGCCGGATAATTCACCCCTCCACTTT
.,TRBV3-1/TRBV3-2,TRBJ1-2,.,CASSLTGTPLGYTF,TGTGCCAGCAGTCTGACCGGGACACCTCTGGGCTACACCTTC
.,TRBV30,TRBJ1-3,.,CAWTLRNTIYF,TGTGCCTGGACCCTCCGAAACACCATATATTTT
.,TRBV28,TRBJ1-1,.,CASSTRAGWTEAFF,TGTGCCAGCAGCACTCGGGCCGGGTGGACTGAAGCTTTCTTT
TRBD2,TRBV6-5,TRBJ2-7,.,CASSRTTSGTYEQYF,TGTGCCAGCAGTAGAACGACTAGCGGTACCTACGAGCAGTACTTC
.,TRBV13,TRBJ1-5,once,CASSLGGHGDQPQHF,TGTGCCAGCAGCTTAGGGGGACACGGGGATCAGCCCCAGCATTTT
TRBD1,TRBV19,TRBJ1-2,.,CASNLPGDSHYDYTF,TGTGCCAGTAACCTACCCGGGGACAGCCACTATGACTACACCTTC
TRBD1,TRBV29-1,TRBJ1-2,.,CSVPLDRADYGYTF,TGCAGCGTTCCACTAGACAGGGCGGACTATGGCTACACCTTC
.,TRBV5-8,TRBJ1-3,.,CASSLGHPSSGNTIYF,TGTGCCAGCAGCCTGGGACACCCGAGCTCTGGAAACACCATATATTTT
.,TRBV27,TRBJ2-1,.,CASSRPNNEQFF,TGTGCCAGCAGTCGACCGAACAATGAGCAGTTCTTC
TRBD1,TRBV27,TRBJ2-7,few,CASSPWTGGLSYEQYF,TGTGCCAGCAGTCCGTGGACAGGGGGACTGTCCTACGAGCAGTACTTC
.,TRBV2,TRBJ1-1,.,CASSEAGWEVFSEAFF,TGTGCCAGCAGTGAAGCGGGTTGGGAGGTTTTCTCTGAAGCTTTCTTT
TRBD1,TRBV27,TRBJ1-4,once,CASSFSGGLNEKLFF,TGTGCCAGCAGTTTTTCAGGGGGCCTAAATGAAAAACTGTTTTTT
.,TRBV29-1,TRBJ2-7,.,CSVGGPLSYEQYF,TGCAGCGTTGGGGGTCCCCTTTCCTACGAGCAGTACTTC
.,TRBV7-3,TRBJ1-5,.,CASSQEYNQPQHF,TGTGCCAGCAGCCAAGAGTACAATCAGCCCCAGCATTTT
.,TRBV29-1,TRBJ2-7,.,CSVVPRGDYEQYF,TGCAGCGTTGTACCCAGGGGGGATTACGAGCAGTACTTC
.,TRBV18,TRBJ2-3,.,CASSPLQASTDTQYF,TGTGCCAGCTCACCCTTGCAGGCTAGCACAGATACGCAGTATTTT
.,TRBV2,TRBJ1-5,.,CASRSDSNQPQHF,TGTGCCAGCAGATCAGATAGCAATCAGCCCCAGCATTTT